This passage covers 12 T cell receptor beta chains from one sample sequenced in a study of blood T cell repertoires in COVID-19. Sequenced by immunoSEQ multiplex PCR; TCRdb stores in-frame clones only, minus some. Among about 160,000 clones listed, about 85% were seen once. The sample was peripheral blood. The receptors originated from a human donor with acute or convalescent COVID-19. The donor label of this sample is uncertain.

The J gene is TRBJ2-1, the V gene TRBV18; D might be TRBD2 (7 bases). Trimming left V 5 bases short and J 0 bases short, with 11 bases between. Germline V gene lookup returns CDR1 KGHSH and CDR2 LQKENI. The length of the CDR3 is 15 residues. The DNA of the CDR3 is TGTGCCAGCTCAAGGGGGGGTAGCTCCTACAATGAGCAGTTCTTC. This encodes CASSRGGSSYNEQFF.

The chain uses TRBV2 and TRBJ1-6; TRBD1 aligns across 7 bases. Germline V gives CDR1 SNHLY, CDR2 FYNNEI. V trimming: 7 bases; J trimming: 7 bases; junction bases outside the gene matches: 4. This CDR3 contains 13 residues. The chain's CDR3 is CASTGQENSPLHF. CDR3 DNA sequence: TGTGCCAGCACCGGACAGGAAAATTCACCCCTCCACTTT. Combining the CDR3 with reference TRBV2 and TRBJ1-6 gives the whole variable domain EPEVTQTPSHQVTQMGQEVILRCVPISNHLYFYWYRQILGQKVEFLVSFYNNEISEKSEIFDDQFSVERPDGSNFTLKIRSTKLEDSAMYFCASTGQENSPLHFGNGTRLTVT.

The genes are TRBV18 and TRBJ1-2; D possibly corresponds to TRBD1 (6 bases). Germline V lookup: CDR1 KGHSH, CDR2 LQKENI. CDR3 size: 15 residues. V lost 2 bases to trimming and J lost 4 bases, with 14 bases between them. The DNA for the CDR3 is TGTGCCAGCTCACCAATGGGGGCGCCGGCCTATGGCTACACCTTC. It codes for CASSPMGAPAYGYTF.

This clone was recorded once. V usage is TRBV7-9 and J usage is TRBJ2-3; 9 nucleotides align to TRBD1. Trimming cost V 8 bases and J 3 bases; bases outside gene matches: 9. The CDR3 extends over 15 amino acids. Looked up from germline, CDR1 is SEHNR and CDR2 is FQNEAQ (reference sequence). The CDR3 loop reads CASRMGDRATDTQYF. The CDR3 nucleotides read TGTGCCAGCCGAATGGGGGACAGGGCAACAGATACGCAGTATTTT.

The chain has TRBV15 and TRBJ1-1, with unresolved D. The CDR3 length is 14 residues. V was cut by 0 bases and J by 5 bases, with 10 bases left in between. Germline V CDR1 and CDR2: LNHNV, YYDKDF (reference sequence). The CDR3 is CATSRDFRETEAFF. The CDR3 coding sequence is TGTGCCACCAGCAGAGATTTCCGAGAAACTGAAGCTTTCTTT.

This rearrangement joins TRBV5-1 to TRBJ1-4; 8 bases match TRBD1. This CDR3 comprises 14 residues. CDR1 is SGHRS and CDR2 is YFSETQ in the germline V gene. V was pared by 4 bases and J by 8 bases, with 7 bases of the junction left unmatched. DNA for the CDR3: TGCGCCAGCAGCCCGACAGGGGCGGGGGAAAAACTGTTTTTT. Protein product: CASSPTGAGEKLFF. Using reference TRBV5-1 and TRBJ1-4 for the parts outside the CDR3, the full variable domain is KAGVTQTPRYLIKTRGQQVTLSCSPISGHRSVSWYQQTPGQGLQFLFEYFSETQRNKGNFPGRFSGRQFSNSRSEMNVSTLELGDSALYLCASSPTGAGEKLFFGSGTQLSVL.

J is TRBJ1-2 and V is TRBV9; D is possibly TRBD1 (5 bases). The V gene lost 0 bases and the J gene lost 4 bases, with 10 bases spanning the gap. This CDR3 is built from 14 residues. Germline assignment: CDR1 SGDLS and CDR2 YYNGEE. The CDR3 loop is CASSVVGGAYGYTF. The CDR3 coding sequence is TGTGCCAGCAGCGTAGTCGGGGGAGCCTATGGCTACACCTTC. The full variable domain, completed using reference TRBV9 and TRBJ1-2, is DSGVTQTPKHLITATGQRVTLRCSPRSGDLSVYWYQQSLDQGLQFLIQYYNGEERAKGNILERFSAQQFPDLHSELNLSSLELGDSALYFCASSVVGGAYGYTFGSGTRLTVV.

The rearrangement links TRBV6-4 to TRBJ2-2, with 15 bases lining up with TRBD2. The V gene's germline CDR1 is MRHNA and CDR2 SNTAGT. The V gene end was trimmed by 8 bases and the J gene end by 2 bases; junction bases not matched to a gene: 15. The CDR3 has 20 residues. The CDR3 loop reads CASRLITAGLAGGNTGELFF. For the CDR3, the DNA is TGTGCCAGCCGACTCATAACCGCGGGACTAGCGGGGGGAAACACCGGGGAGCTGTTTTTT.

The V gene is TRBV14, the J gene TRBJ1-2; a weak D match, TRBD1 (6 bases). The germline V gene has CDR1 SGHDN and CDR2 FVKESK. The ends were cut back, 0 bases at V and 11 bases at J, with 16 bases in the middle. The CDR3 is made up of 14 amino acids. The CDR3 DNA reads TGTGCCAGCAGCCAAGATGTACAGGGAGTCATTTACACCTTC. This encodes CASSQDVQGVIYTF.

The chain combines TRBV5-1 with TRBJ1-6; the match to TRBD1 covers 7 bases. Germline CDR1 and CDR2: SGHRS and YFSETQ. The CDR3 runs 16 residues. V dropped 3 bases and J dropped 6; count of bases not matched to a gene: 9. The chain's CDR3 is CASSSGQQSPNSPLHF. The CDR3, as DNA: TGCGCCAGCAGCTCGGGACAGCAGTCACCTAATTCACCCCTCCACTTT.

This rearrangement joins TRBV19 to TRBJ1-5, with D unclear. This CDR3 has 16 amino acids. Between the trimmed V and J ends, which lost 3 bases and 6 bases, there was a span of 18 bases. Germline CDR1 LNHDA, CDR2 SQIVND (reference sequence). The CDR3 loop is CASSMPRGSNTQPQHF. The CDR3 region has the DNA TGTGCCAGTAGTATGCCTAGAGGCAGTAATACTCAGCCCCAGCATTTT.

The J gene is TRBJ2-7, the V gene TRBV6-5, with 8 bases that match TRBD1. The CDR3 has 13 residues. Germline trimming cut 2 bases from V and 13 bases from J; bases unmatched to any gene: 10. Germline V gene sequence: CDR1 MNHEY, CDR2 SVGAGI. The CDR3 coding sequence is TGTGCCAGCAGTTACGGTGCGACCGGACAGGGTTACTTC. Its translation: CASSYGATGQGYF.